These 3 T cell receptor beta chains came from one sample sequenced in a study of response to subunit inactivated influenza vaccine (dated by TCRdb to 2017 to 2018). In light of the paper, this sample's time point label describes: 45 days after influenza vaccine administration. The library was generated by RT-PCR. For sequencing, an Illumina HiSeq 2500 was employed. The public reads were quality trimmed at Q25 with fastp and then assembled into clones with MiXCR by TCRdb, keeping productive beta chains. For every CDR3 protein sequence, its rows merge into one entry that carries the most common genes and DNA. In all, the sample holds some 500,000 distinct CDR3 sequences, and approximately 13% of those were seen once. The ten most abundant clones make up around 13% of the sample. The sequencing here drew on PBMCs from blood, taken about 40 days after vaccination. The origin of the receptors is a man aged 50-60 years who received an inactivated influenza vaccine. Donor details come from another sample of the same person, matched by shared clones.

The table lists this clonotype with many counts. The chain has TRBV7-2 and TRBJ1-1; TRBD1 is a possible D gene (5 bases). Germline CDR1 SGHTA, CDR2 FQGNSA. CDR3 size: 13 residues. V was clipped by 6 bases and J by 4 bases, with 12 bases between them. The CDR3, as DNA: TGTGCCAGCAGGTCCGGGGCGGGCACTGAAGCTTTCTTT. The encoded protein is CASRSGAGTEAFF.

V gene TRBV5-1 combines with J gene TRBJ1-2; 8 bases agree with TRBD1. CDR3 size: 15 residues. The ends lost 2 bases at V and 5 bases at J; junction bases unmatched: 8. Germline V gives CDR1 SGHRS, CDR2 YFSETQ. The CDR3 region is CASSFTGTGSYGYTF. For the CDR3, the DNA is TGCGCCAGCAGCTTTACCGGGACAGGAAGTTATGGCTACACCTTC. Looking up the rest from reference TRBV5-1 and TRBJ1-2 gives the full variable domain: KAGVTQTPRYLIKTRGQQVTLSCSPISGHRSVSWYQQTPGQGLQFLFEYFSETQRNKGNFPGRFSGRQFSNSRSEMNVSTLELGDSALYLCASSFTGTGSYGYTFGSGTRLTVV.

There are a few counts of this clonotype. V gene TRBV29-1 combines with J gene TRBJ1-3; the D is unclear. Deletions cut 2 bases from V and 6 bases from J, with 8 bases between. This CDR3 comprises 12 residues. The V gene's germline CDR1 is SQVTM and CDR2 ANQGSEA. The CDR3 nucleotides read TGCAGCGTTGAACCTGTGGCAAACACCATATATTTT. Its protein is CSVEPVANTIYF.